The 23 T cell receptor beta chains below were found in one sample sequenced in a study of PD-1 blockade in classical Hodgkin lymphoma. Sample time point: cycle 4 day 1 (C4D1), after around six weeks of nivolumab. All trial patients relapsed after autologous stem cell transplantation. The table came from immunoSEQ multiplex PCR; TCRdb's copy has only in-frame clones and leaves some out. The sample lists tens of thousands of clones, around 90% seen once, with approximately 13% in the top ten. Sequencing used peripheral blood mononuclear cells (PBMCs), obtained before the fourth cycle of nivolumab. These receptors all come from a human donor with classical Hodgkin lymphoma.

The genes are TRBV10-3 and TRBJ2-7; TRBD1 or TRBD2 may be the D gene (5 bases each). The CDR3 contains 14 residues. V was shortened by 0 bases and J by 12 bases, with 18 bases between the two germline ends. Germline CDR1 reads ENHRY; CDR2 reads SYGVKD. The CDR3 DNA reads TGTGCCATCAGTGAGTCGCATGAGGGCAGGGCCATGTACTTC. This translates into CAISESHEGRAMYF.

This clone was recorded once. V is TRBV5-8 and J is TRBJ1-2, with D hard to call. Germline CDR1 is SGHTS and CDR2 is YDEGEE. The CDR3 sequence is 13 residues long. The ends were cut back, 7 bases at V and 7 bases at J, with 17 bases in the middle. CDR3 amino acids: CASRYYSTGGYTF. The CDR3 DNA sequence: TGTGCCAGCCGATATTATTCGACGGGTGGCTACACCTTC.

This chain uses TRBV5-1 with TRBJ2-4, with 10 nucleotides matching TRBD1. The junction had 4 bases not matched to a gene; V was cut back by 6 bases and J by 1 base. Per the germline V gene, CDR1 is SGHRS and CDR2 is YFSETQ. This CDR3 spans 15 amino acids. As DNA, the CDR3 is TGCGCCAGCACAAAGACAGGGGGCGCCAAAAACATTCAGTACTTC. Protein sequence: CASTKTGGAKNIQYF.

The chain joins TRBV11-3 to TRBJ2-5; TRBD1 aligns across 10 bases. J lost 4 bases, V lost 1 base, and 0 bases had no gene match. Germline V gives CDR1 SGHNT, CDR2 YENEEA. The CDR3 extends over 14 amino acids. As DNA, the CDR3 is TGTGCCAGCAGCTTAGGGACAGGGGGAGAGACCCAGTACTTC. Translation: CASSLGTGGETQYF.

The chain's CDR3 is CASNRGRGTDTQYF. CDR3 coding DNA: TGTGCCAGCAACAGGGGACGGGGCACAGATACGCAGTATTTT. The V call is TRBV2, the J call TRBJ2-3; 7 positions match TRBD1. Trimming at V came to 7 bases and at J to 1 base, leaving 5 bases not matched to a gene. The germline CDR1 and CDR2 sequences are SNHLY and FYNNEI. The CDR3 is 14 amino acids.

This chain links TRBV10-3 with TRBJ2-3; possible D gene TRBD1, 5 bases. The germline V gene encodes CDR1 ENHRY and CDR2 SYGVKD. The CDR3 extends over 12 amino acids. Trimming shortened V by 11 bases and J by 4 bases, and 13 bases separated the two germline ends. This chain's CDR3 is CAYSTGSDTQYF. Written as DNA, the CDR3 is TGTGCCTATTCCACAGGTTCAGATACGCAGTATTTT.

Only one count was recorded for this clone. The chain couples TRBV5-6 to TRBJ1-1, with D unclear. Germline V CDR1 and CDR2: SGHDT, YYEEEE. CDR3 length: 15 amino acids. V lost 0 bases to trimming and J lost 3 bases, with 12 bases between them. The CDR3 coding sequence is TGTGCCAGCAGCTTGGTTAGGGCTTTTGACACTGAAGCTTTCTTT. Translating it yields CASSLVRAFDTEAFF.

As DNA, the CDR3 is TGTGCCAGCAGCGTAGACGACTACGAGCAGTACTTC. It specifies CASSVDDYEQYF. The chain uses TRBV9 and TRBJ2-7; D is unclear. The V gene lost 0 bases and the J gene lost 3 bases, with 4 bases spanning the gap. Germline CDR1 and CDR2: SGDLS and YYNGEE. This CDR3 is 12 amino acids long.

V gene TRBV21-1 combines with J gene TRBJ1-1. TRBV21-1 is labeled a pseudogene. The CDR3 runs 14 residues. Here the CDR3 DNA reads TGTGCCAGCAGCAAAAGGAAGGAGGGCACTGAAGCTTTCTTT. It yields the protein CASSKRKEGTEAFF.

The chain carries TRBV6-6 and TRBJ1-2; 8 bases align to TRBD1. The germline V gene has CDR1 MNHNY and CDR2 SVGAGI (reference sequence). The CDR3 is 14 residues long. V shed 6 bases, J shed 8 bases, and the junction held 11 bases outside the gene matches. The DNA of the CDR3 is TGTGCCAGCAGCCTCTCCGGGACAGGCGTAGGCTACACCTTC. It encodes CASSLSGTGVGYTF.

This chain connects TRBV13 to TRBJ2-7, with a tentative D call TRBD2 (5 bases). CDR1 is PRHDT and CDR2 is FYEKMQ in the germline V gene (reference sequence). V lost 5 bases and J lost 4, with 12 bases in between. This CDR3 is 13 amino acids long. The CDR3 sequence: CASSAKRRYEQYF. The CDR3, as DNA: TGTGCCAGCAGCGCCAAGCGGCGGTACGAGCAGTACTTC.

This sequence joins TRBV11-2 and TRBJ2-4, with TRBD2 matching over 14 bases. The junction had 10 bases not matched to a gene; V was cut back by 4 bases and J by 2 bases. The CDR3 loop spans 19 amino acids. From germline, CDR1 is SGHAT and CDR2 FQNNGV. The CDR3 protein is CASSSRLAGGGATKNIQYF. CDR3 in DNA: TGTGCCAGCAGCTCCAGACTAGCGGGAGGGGGTGCGACCAAAAACATTCAGTACTTC.

The rearrangement uses TRBV5-6 and TRBJ1-5, with D maybe TRBD1 (6 bases). The CDR3 has 17 residues. CDR1 is SGHDT, CDR2 YYEEEE, per germline. V was clipped by 4 bases and J by 1 base, with 18 bases between them. CDR3 DNA sequence: TGTGCCAGCAGCCTCACAGGTGGGGGGCCAAGCAATCAGCCCCAGCATTTT. This encodes CASSLTGGGPSNQPQHF. The full variable domain, its missing parts supplied by reference TRBV5-6 and TRBJ1-5, is DAGVTQSPTHLIKTRGQQVTLRCSPKSGHDTVSWYQQALGQGPQFIFQYYEEEERQRGNFPDRFSGHQFPNYSSELNVNALLLGDSALYLCASSLTGGGPSNQPQHFGDGTRLSIL.

This clone appeared once. The chain recombines TRBV5-6 with TRBJ1-2; D is uncertain. This CDR3 has 16 residues. V was clipped by 2 bases and J by 6 bases, with 20 bases between them. Per germline, CDR1 SGHDT and CDR2 YYEEEE. CDR3 residues: CASSLDGDPRLNGYTF. The CDR3 nucleotides are TGTGCCAGCAGCTTAGACGGTGACCCCCGGCTGAATGGCTACACCTTC.

This chain connects TRBV15 to TRBJ1-1; TRBD1 might be the D (6 bases). In germline, CDR1 is LNHNV, CDR2 YYDKDF (reference sequence). Trimming shortened V by 2 bases and J by 3 bases, and 13 bases separated the two germline ends. The CDR3 runs 15 residues. CDR3 sequence: CATSRYRVMDTEAFF. In nucleotides, the CDR3 is TGTGCCACCAGCAGATACAGGGTGATGGACACTGAAGCTTTCTTT.

V gene TRBV4-1 combines with J gene TRBJ2-7; 12 nucleotides align to TRBD2. With V trimmed by 6 bases and J by 0 bases, 6 bases remained unmatched. The CDR3 extends over 16 amino acids. Germline V gives CDR1 MGHRA, CDR2 YSYEKL. For the CDR3, the DNA is TGCGCCAGCAGACGGACTAGCGGGACTAACTCCTACGAGCAGTACTTC. Translated: CASRRTSGTNSYEQYF.

This clone was observed a single time. The chain has TRBV30 and TRBJ2-7, with D tentatively TRBD1 (6 bases). CDR1 and CDR2 (germline): GTSNPN, SVGIG (reference sequence). Trimming stripped 6 bases from V and 6 bases from J, with 15 bases between. This CDR3 comprises 12 residues. The CDR3 spells CACICLGAEQYF. CDR3 DNA: TGTGCCTGTATTTGTTTGGGGGCCGAGCAGTACTTC.

V and J are TRBV27 and TRBJ2-7; D unclear. The germline gives CDR1 MNHEY, CDR2 SMNVEV (reference sequence). Trimming took 2 bases from V and 0 from J, leaving 11 bases between them. The CDR3 contains 15 residues. This CDR3 is CASSLRRVYSYEQYF. CDR3 bases: TGTGCCAGCAGTTTACGTCGGGTCTACTCCTACGAGCAGTACTTC.

This sequence joins TRBV6-5 and TRBJ2-3; unclear D gene. Trimming cost V 7 bases and J 4 bases, with 9 bases left between them. Germline V CDR1 and CDR2: MNHEY, SVGAGI. The CDR3 extends over 12 amino acids. The CDR3: CASNAVPDTQYF. The CDR3, as DNA: TGTGCCAGCAACGCGGTCCCAGATACGCAGTATTTT.

V gene TRBV6-1 combines with J gene TRBJ1-2; D is possibly TRBD1 (6 bases). Trimming stripped 5 bases from V and 5 bases from J, with 12 bases between. The CDR3 is 13 amino acids. In germline, CDR1 is MNHNS, CDR2 SASEGT. The DNA of the CDR3 is TGTGCCAGCAGTAACGACAGGAATTATGGCTACACCTTC. This translates into CASSNDRNYGYTF.

The CDR3 sequence: CASSLSLVGRVYEQYF. In DNA, the CDR3 is TGTGCCAGCAGTTTATCCCTGGTGGGCCGGGTTTACGAGCAGTACTTC. The chain couples TRBV27 to TRBJ2-7; D is undetermined. The germline V gene has CDR1 MNHEY and CDR2 SMNVEV (reference sequence). The CDR3 has 16 amino acids. Trimming pared 0 bases from V and 4 bases from J, leaving 16 bases between.

The rearrangement uses TRBV11-3 and TRBJ2-2; no firm D call. Trimming cost V 3 bases and J 2 bases, with 7 bases left between them. The CDR3 has 14 amino acids. In germline, CDR1 is SGHNT, CDR2 YENEEA. CDR3 DNA sequence: TGTGCCAGCAGCTTCCGCGAAAACACCGGGGAGCTGTTTTTT. Protein: CASSFRENTGELFF.

The chain links TRBV14 to TRBJ2-6; D may be TRBD1 (6 bases). Per the germline V gene, CDR1 is SGHDN and CDR2 is FVKESK. Between the trimmed V and J ends, which lost 3 bases and 0 bases, there was a span of 9 bases. This CDR3 contains 16 residues. The CDR3 reads CASSQYRDSGANVLTF. The DNA of the CDR3 is TGTGCCAGCAGCCAGTACAGGGACTCTGGGGCCAACGTCCTGACTTTC. Complete variable domain (other parts from reference TRBV14 and TRBJ2-6): EAGVTQFPSHSVIEKGQTVTLRCDPISGHDNLYWYRRVMGKEIKFLLHFVKESKQDESGMPNNRFLAERTGGTYSTLKVQPAELEDSGVYFCASSQYRDSGANVLTFGAGSRLTVL.